The 13 T cell receptor beta chains presented below share a single source sample, sequenced in a study of T cell responses to AZD1222 COVID-19 vaccine (dated by TCRdb to the early 2020s). This specimen's time point label, per the study, means: about 28 days (+/-7) after the second vaccine dose. To prepare the library, the immunoSEQ multiplex PCR assay was applied. Sourced from immuneACCESS, this table was stored by TCRdb with only in-frame sequences that have V and J called. A share of the clones is absent; for the studies checked, an unresolved V gene accounts for under half, and the remainder has no known explanation. Counted in this sample were roughly 110,000 clones; around nine tenths of them appeared once. The top ten clonotypes cover approximately 4.8% of the sample. Sequenced material: peripheral blood, taken 28 days after the second AZD1222 dose. Receptors were obtained from an adult who received the AZD1222 COVID-19 vaccine.

The CDR3 DNA reads TGTGCCAGCAGTTTTCGGGTGGGGGGAAAGGGCACTGAAGCTTTCTTT. Translation: CASSFRVGGKGTEAFF. The chain has TRBV28 and TRBJ1-1, with D maybe TRBD1 (5 bases). CDR1 and CDR2 (germline): MDHEN, SYDVKM. This CDR3 is 16 amino acids long. Trimming removed 3 bases from V and 4 bases from J, with 18 bases in between.

The CDR3 nucleotides read TGTGCCAGCAGCTTGGTCGGTCCCAGGGGGAACACTGAAGCTTTCTTT. Translated, it gives CASSLVGPRGNTEAFF. V usage is TRBV5-5 and J usage is TRBJ1-1, with D tentatively TRBD1 (6 bases). This CDR3 has 16 residues. V was shortened by 0 bases and J by 1 base, with 13 bases between the two germline ends. Germline CDR1 SGHKS, CDR2 YYEKEE (reference sequence).

This rearrangement joins TRBV7-2 to TRBJ2-7; D possibly uses TRBD1 or TRBD2 (5 bases each). Germline assignment: CDR1 SGHTA and CDR2 FQGNSA. This CDR3 region has 14 residues. V lost 1 base, J lost 5 bases, and 12 bases lay in between. DNA of the CDR3: TGTGCCAGCAGCTTAGTGAGAGGGGTGAACGAGCAGTACTTC. Translated, it gives CASSLVRGVNEQYF.

The genes are TRBV19 and TRBJ1-2; TRBD1 aligns across 8 bases. V shed 5 bases and J 1 base; nucleotides not matched to a gene: 12. The CDR3 has 17 amino acids. Germline values: CDR1 LNHDA, CDR2 SQIVND (reference sequence). CDR3 loop: CASSATGGMRFNYGYTF. The CDR3 DNA follows: TGTGCCAGTAGTGCTACAGGGGGAATGCGCTTTAACTATGGCTACACCTTC.

The chain uses TRBV4-1 and TRBJ1-5; D not resolved. V lost 0 bases and J 7 bases, leaving 7 bases between the germline ends. Germline-derived CDR1 and CDR2 are MGHRA and YSYEKL. The CDR3 covers 13 residues. In nucleotides, the CDR3 is TGCGCCAGCAGCCAAGAGTCTGGGCAGCCCCAGCATTTT. Encoded protein: CASSQESGQPQHF.

This clone was counted a single time. The chain employs TRBV2 and TRBJ1-2; no reliable D call. CDR3 length equals 17 residues. CDR1 and CDR2 from the germline V gene are SNHLY and FYNNEI. Trimming removed 4 bases at V and 0 bases at J, with 18 bases between. The CDR3 DNA is TGTGCCAGCAGTGTCCAACCCCGGGCACGAGCTAACTATGGCTACACCTTC. Protein: CASSVQPRARANYGYTF.

The chain links TRBV18 to TRBJ2-5; D is possibly TRBD1 or TRBD2 (5 bases each). Germline V gives CDR1 KGHSH, CDR2 LQKENI. The CDR3 runs 13 residues. The germline V and J ends were trimmed by 1 base and 4 bases, with 7 bases remaining between them. The CDR3 reads CASSPQGRETQYF. In DNA, the CDR3 is TGTGCCAGCTCACCACAGGGGAGAGAGACCCAGTACTTC.

This rearrangement joins TRBV7-9 to TRBJ1-2; D is ambiguous. CDR3 length: 13 residues. Germline CDR1 is SEHNR and CDR2 is FQNEAQ (reference sequence). V was pared by 0 bases and J by 0 bases, with 2 bases between. The DNA of the CDR3 is TGTGCCAGCAGCTTAGCTCCTAACTATGGCTACACCTTC. This translates into CASSLAPNYGYTF. Using reference TRBV7-9 and TRBJ1-2 for the parts outside the CDR3, the full variable domain is DTGVSQNPRHKITKRGQNVTFRCDPISEHNRLYWYRQTLGQGPEFLTYFQNEAQLEKSRLLSDRFSAERPKGSFSTLEIQRTEQGDSAMYLCASSLAPNYGYTFGSGTRLTVV.

On this clone itself: Germline and junction disagree at one end, which may indicate a read error. The chain joins TRBV4-1 to TRBJ1-3; 7 nucleotides match TRBD1. Germline-derived CDR1 and CDR2 are MGHRA and YSYEKL. The CDR3 sequence is 18 residues long. The CDR3 loop reads CASSQVAAGQRSGNTIYF. CDR3 in DNA: TGCGCCAGCAGTCAAGTAGCCGCGGGACAGCGCTCTGGAAACACCATATATTTT.

The count of this clone is one. The gene calls are TRBV7-2 and TRBJ2-2; a possible D gene is TRBD2 (7 bases). With 10 bases removed from V and 7 bases from J, the gap between germline ends came to 16 bases. CDR1 SGHTA and CDR2 FQGNSA come from the germline V gene. The CDR3 runs 13 residues. CDR3 DNA: TGTGCCACCTCCCGGGGGGCGGGCGGGGAGCTGTTTTTT. This translates into CATSRGAGGELFF.

The rearrangement links TRBV9 to TRBJ2-7; unclear D gene. Looked up from germline, CDR1 is SGDLS and CDR2 is YYNGEE. The CDR3 has 15 residues. V was clipped by 0 bases and J by 3 bases, with 13 bases between them. CDR3 nucleotides: TGTGCCAGCAGCGTAGGAGATCGAGCACACTACGAGCAGTACTTC. Amino acids: CASSVGDRAHYEQYF.

Here the CDR3 DNA reads TGTGCCAGCAGCTTAGGAGGGTCAGAGTACGAGCAGTACTTC. Translation: CASSLGGSEYEQYF. The chain is built from TRBV7-3 and TRBJ2-7; possibly TRBD2 for D (6 bases). This CDR3 has 14 residues. V lost 2 bases and J 4 bases, leaving 12 bases between the germline ends. Germline CDR1 and CDR2: SGHTA and FQGTGA.

V is TRBV15 and J is TRBJ2-1, with 10 bases that match TRBD2. Germline V gene lookup returns CDR1 LNHNV and CDR2 YYDKDF (reference sequence). The CDR3 runs 16 residues. The trim removed 0 bases at V and 4 bases at J, leaving 3 bases unmatched. CDR3 sequence (DNA): TGTGCCACCAGCAGAGATCCTAGCGGGGGATACAATGAGCAGTTCTTC. The encoded protein is CATSRDPSGGYNEQFF.